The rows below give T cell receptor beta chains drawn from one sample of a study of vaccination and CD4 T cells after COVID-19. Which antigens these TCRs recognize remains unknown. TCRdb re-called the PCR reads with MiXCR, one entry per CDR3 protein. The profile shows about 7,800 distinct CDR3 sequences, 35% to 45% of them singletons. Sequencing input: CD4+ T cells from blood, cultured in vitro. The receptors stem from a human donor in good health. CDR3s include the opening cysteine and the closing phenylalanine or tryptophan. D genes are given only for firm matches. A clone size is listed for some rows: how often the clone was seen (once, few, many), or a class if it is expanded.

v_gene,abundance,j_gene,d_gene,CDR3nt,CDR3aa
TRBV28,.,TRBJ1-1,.,TGTGCCAGCAGTTTACGCAACAGAGAAGCTTTCTTT,CASSLRNREAFF
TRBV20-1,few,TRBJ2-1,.,TGCAGTGCTGGGACCCTGAATGAGCAGTTCTTC,CSAGTLNEQFF
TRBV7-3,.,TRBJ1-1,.,TGTGCCAGCAGCGCGGATGGGAACACTGAAGCTTTCTTT,CASSADGNTEAFF
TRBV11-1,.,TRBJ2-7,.,TGTGCCAGCAGCCCGAAGAGCTCCTACGAGCAGTACTTC,CASSPKSSYEQYF
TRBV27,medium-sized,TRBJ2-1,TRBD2,TGTGCCAGCAGTTTAGGGGCGGGAGGGCCCGATGAGCAGTTCTTC,CASSLGAGGPDEQFF
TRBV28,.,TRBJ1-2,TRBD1,TGTGCCAGCAGTTTGGGGGGACAGGGGACCAACTATGGCTACACCTTC,CASSLGGQGTNYGYTF
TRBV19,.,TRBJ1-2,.,TGTGCCAGTAGTCCCAGGGAGAGGAGCTACACCTTC,CASSPRERSYTF
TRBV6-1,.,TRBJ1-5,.,TGTGCCAGCAGTGAACTGGAGGGACGTAGCAATCAGCCCCAGCATTTT,CASSELEGRSNQPQHF
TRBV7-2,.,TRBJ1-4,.,TGTGCCAGCAGCCCTAGACCGGGAGGCGGGGAAAAACTATTTTTT,CASSPRPGGGEKLFF
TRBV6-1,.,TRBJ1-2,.,TGTGCCAGCCGGAGAGGCGAAAACTATGGCTACACCTTC,CASRRGENYGYTF
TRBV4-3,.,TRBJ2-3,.,TGCGCCAGCAGCCAAGATGGAGGGATTAACACAGATACGCAGTATTTT,CASSQDGGINTDTQYF
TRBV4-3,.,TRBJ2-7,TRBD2,TGCGCCAGCAGCGGGGAGGCTAGCGGGGTGTCGTTGGTGCAGTACTTC,CASSGEASGVSLVQYF
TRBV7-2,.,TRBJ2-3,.,TGTGCCAGCAGCTTAGGGGGTCCTGATACGCAGTATTTT,CASSLGGPDTQYF
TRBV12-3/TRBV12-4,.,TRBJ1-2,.,TGTGCCAGCAGTTTCTATGCCAGATCTAACTGTGGCTACACCTTC,CASSFYARSNCGYTF